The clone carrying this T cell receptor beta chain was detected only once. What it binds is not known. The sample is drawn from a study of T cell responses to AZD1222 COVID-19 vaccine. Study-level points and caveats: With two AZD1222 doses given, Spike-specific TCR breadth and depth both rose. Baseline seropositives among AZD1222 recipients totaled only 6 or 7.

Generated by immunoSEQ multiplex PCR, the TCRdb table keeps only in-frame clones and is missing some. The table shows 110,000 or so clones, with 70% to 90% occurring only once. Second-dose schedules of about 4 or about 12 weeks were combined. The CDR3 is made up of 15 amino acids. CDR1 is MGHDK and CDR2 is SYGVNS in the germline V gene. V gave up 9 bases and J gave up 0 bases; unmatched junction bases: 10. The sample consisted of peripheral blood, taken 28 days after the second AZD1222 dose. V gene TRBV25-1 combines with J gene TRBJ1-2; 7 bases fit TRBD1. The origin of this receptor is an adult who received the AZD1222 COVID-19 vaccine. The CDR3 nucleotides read TGTGCCAGTTTCGCTCCGGGACAGTCTAACTATGGCTACACCTTC. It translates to CASFAPGQSNYGYTF.